The sequence of this T cell receptor beta chain was determined in a study of cytomegalovirus exposure and HLA in healthy donors (TCRdb year 2017). Concerning the study at large: An earlier analysis of several hundred of the donors reported approximately 260 Gb of sequence data and around 110 million unique TCR beta sequences obtained from some 200 million T cells. Class I and class II HLA loci were covered by the typing at four-digit resolution. To predict cytomegalovirus infection status, the study combined high-throughput TCR immunosequencing, statistical association of individual TCRs with disease status, and machine learning. An early release that covered roughly 600 HLA-typed donors contained 300 to 350 gigabases of sequencing data and 75 million to 100 million unique TCR sequences. In an earlier analysis of more than 550 of the donors, high-throughput TCR beta sequencing was used to judge whether each TCR beta V gene segment behaved as functional or pseudogenic. All discovery cohort repertoires had been generated on a single sequencing platform. The T cell repertoires of roughly 660 subjects were profiled by immunosequencing and related to cytomegalovirus serostatus. A later genetic analysis used genome-wide SNP genotypes for about 60% of the 666 donors, treating that subset as a discovery cohort. Rather than drawing on any new phenotypic data, the later analysis identified candidate immune exposures from TCR beta sequences and the way those sequences occurred across donors. Among over 350 genotyped donors of the cohort, an average of approximately 230,000 unique TCR beta nucleotide sequences were sequenced per donor, approximately 20% of them non-productive. Of the approximately 400 genotyped donors, more than 75% were placed in the genetic ancestry cluster associated with self-reported Caucasian donors. The number of donors typed differed by locus, with about 629-630 for A, B, C, DRB1 and DQB1, more than 500 for DQA1, 600 to 610 for DPA1, and under 490 for DPB1. The aim of the study was to test whether cataloging public T cell receptors could identify signatures of past pathogen exposure. A separate validation cohort of 100 to 150 different subjects was used in addition to the roughly 640-subject first cohort. Alongside the repertoire data, information on donor age, sex, ethnicity and CMV serostatus was compiled. Roughly five DR-DQ haplotypes were handled as single units for association and clustering, since linkage in the cohort was strong. A later analysis re-analyzed previously published TCR beta repertoires from 650 to 800 donors and added high-resolution HLA genotyping to study TCR occurrence patterns.

From the cysteine up to the phenylalanine, the CDR3 has a length of 14 residues. Only CDR3 DNA is held: 42 bases, read in frame from base 1. Germline trimming amounts to 5 bases on V and 5 bases on J, with 5 as the count of junction bases outside the gene matches. Based on the germline V gene, the CDR1 and CDR2 sequences are MDHEN and SYDVKM. In regard to this clone: The antigen it recognizes is unknown. The record has no base qualities; no much larger clone is one base away.

The library came from the immunoSEQ multiplex PCR assay. A mixture of 60 forward primers for TCR Vbeta segments and 13 reverse primers for TCR Jbeta segments was used in the multiplex PCR. The CDR3 region of rearranged TCR beta genes was amplified from genomic DNA by a multiplex PCR assay. Amplified TCR beta libraries were sequenced as 87-base-pair reads on the Illumina HiSeq System. Per the authors' processing: In a later analysis, some 80 million unique TCR beta chains were counted across the approximately 620 repertoires, and approximately 9.9 million of these chains were shared by at least two donors. Raw reads were error-corrected and collapsed into unique sequences by a nearest-neighbor algorithm in which closely related sequences were merged to remove PCR and sequencing errors. V, D and J gene segments were assigned by aligning CDR3 sequences to IMGT reference sequences. For a sequence to be retained, a match of at least six nucleotides to both a V gene segment and a J gene segment was required. A rearrangement counted as productive if the CDR3 had no stop codons and remained in frame with V and J, and every other rearrangement counted as non-productive. Following IMGT convention, CDR3 was defined as the stretch from the second conserved V-encoded cysteine to the conserved J-encoded phenylalanine. The earlier analysis of about 590 of the donors excluded sequences that lacked an unambiguous match to a single V gene segment. An earlier analysis of several hundred of the donors called V segments functional above 56.7% productive rearrangements and segregating when the between-donor standard deviation exceeded 5%. To diagnose cytomegalovirus status from the catalog of TCR beta chain sequences, a statistical classification framework was built. In a later analysis, V and J genes were assigned by comparing TCR nucleotide sequences against IMGT/GENE-DB human TR gene sequences. The TCRdist pipeline was used in a later analysis to assign CDR3 sequences and most-parsimonious VDJ recombination scenarios. In a later analysis, each TCR beta chain was defined by its CDR3 amino acid sequence together with its V-gene family, and reads without a unique V-gene family were excluded. To address suspected cross-contamination and a sequencing artifact, a later analysis removed 592 highly shared, low-generation-probability nucleotide sequences. In a later analysis, a clonal expansion index for each public chain was calculated from normalized within-repertoire ranks of inferred template counts. A later analysis computed generation probabilities with a VDJ recombination model fitted to out-of-frame rearrangements, and checked the results against IGoR. Hypergeometric tests were used in a later analysis to score TCR-TCR, TCR-HLA and TCR-CMV co-occurrence, with a repertoire-size bias correction applied to the TCR pairs. To estimate false discovery rates, a later analysis permuted the HLA or CMV assignments 20 times. In a later analysis, co-occurring TCRs were grouped with DBSCAN, and TCRdist sequence similarity was added when clustering was performed within HLA-allele-positive subsets. Repertoires with fewer than 30,000 or more than 120,000 public chains were left out of co-occurrence clustering, as were about 5 repertoires with anomalous nucleotide sharing. TCRdb holds this immuneACCESS table with in-frame rearrangements only. Some clones are missing; in checked studies, unresolved V genes explain under half, and the rest has no known cause. V and J calls and clone size follow that table, whereas D and trimming were derived from the DNA. A total of about 94,000 clones appear in this sample, approximately 77% of them only once. Of the sample, 3.7% falls within the top ten clones.

The cohort was made up of approximately 670 healthy bone marrow donors. All cohort members were sampled while nominally healthy, although unrecorded immune exposures were likely present. The donor was CMV seronegative and belonged to the group of around 350 seronegative cohort members. Every donor gave a peripheral blood sample, and the peripheral blood mononuclear cells from that sample were used for TCR beta sequencing. Genomic DNA extraction from the blood cell samples was performed with the Qiagen DNeasy Blood Extraction Kit. What the study reported, not specific to this receptor: A later analysis found that TCR association rates varied across HLA loci, with DRB1 alleles showing the most associated TCRs and HLA-C alleles the fewest. The only immune exposure information available for the cohort was CMV serostatus. Only TCR beta chains were sequenced in this cohort, and the absence of alpha or paired-chain data limited detectable features. In a later analysis, HLA-associated TCR beta chains were found to be more clonally expanded and to have lower generation probabilities than equally common non-associated chains. Some IMGT-functional V segments, including TRBV6-2 and TRBV6-3, could not be told apart with the 87-base-pair reads, so those segments were excluded. Because some donors lacked HLA typing at each locus, the association tests relied only on the typed subset. A later analysis found that most CMV-associated TCR beta chains appeared HLA-restricted, with HLA associations seemingly driven largely by CMV exposure. V-gene and J-gene trimming of TCR beta chains was associated with a missense DCLRE1C variant in a later genetic analysis, and the association was replicated in an independent cohort. The earlier analysis of 587 of the donors excluded roughly 16 rarely observed V segments, including chromosome 9 orphons, because counts were too low. A later analysis associated about 18,000 TCR beta sequences with specific HLA alleles at a false discovery rate of 0.05. The authors suggested that the approach could potentially be generalized to other disease states and immunological phenotypes. In a later genetic analysis, fewer N-insertions in productive TCRs were reported among donors in an Asian-associated ancestry cluster than the roughly 700-donor mean. Broadly in line with IMGT annotations, most TCR beta V segments showed up in productive rearrangements about 87% or about 30% of the time in an earlier analysis of 450 to 600 of the donors. While some public TCRs were present in many individuals, most TCR sequences turned up only very rarely across donors. A further reported finding was that TCR beta sequences accurately predicted the HLA-A and HLA-B alleles for most subjects in the first cohort. The classifier was reported to diagnose cytomegalovirus status with high specificity and sensitivity in both the original cohort and the validation cohort. Linkage disequilibrium might explain the correlated functional status among segregating V segments, but an unknown experimental factor could not be ruled out. Presence/absence analyses assumed roughly uniform sequencing depth across donors, an assumption that may not hold. A cluster of highly shared sequence variants was judged likely to represent a technical artifact of the sequencing pipeline. In a later analysis, several top co-occurrence clusters were reported to appear linked to parvovirus B19, influenza, CMV and Epstein-Barr virus. In vitro tests confirmed that a few of the cytomegalovirus-associated TCR beta chains recognize cytomegalovirus antigens. When HLA alleles, especially DR and DQ, strongly co-occurred, TCR associations were difficult to assign to individual alleles. The study listed around 160 TCR beta chains as associated with cytomegalovirus.

The chain was built from TRBV28 and TRBJ2-2; TRBD2 lines up with 7 middle nucleotides. The sequenced sample was PBMCs. This receptor was taken from a man aged 25 to 45 in good health and CMV-seronegative. The sequenced DNA is TGTGCCAGCAGTCCCCTGGGGGGGACCGGGGAGCTGTTTTTT. It encodes CASSPLGGTGELFF. Outside the CDR3, residues come from the reference TRBV28 and TRBJ2-2 proteins, so the full variable domain is: DVKVTQSSRYLVKRTGEKVFLECVQDMDHENMFWYRQDPGLGLRLIYFSYDVKMKEKGDIPEGYSVSREKKERFSLILESASTNQTSMYLCASSPLGGTGELFFGEGSRLTVL.